Below, 11 T cell receptor beta chains from the same sample are listed, as sequenced in a study of T cells in Graves' hyperthyroidism and ophthalmopathy. Amplified TCR beta CDR3 regions derived from RNA transcripts. The HTBI set primed first-round TCR CDR3 RT-PCR. TCRdb re-called the multiplex PCR reads through MiXCR, storing one row per CDR3 protein. The table has hundreds of thousands of distinct CDR3 sequences, about a sixth seen once; the top ten hold about 17%. The sample was blood. The receptors were gathered from a woman younger than 30 with Graves' hyperthyroidism.

This clonotype was observed many times. The rearrangement links TRBV13 to TRBJ2-7, with TRBD2 matching over 10 bases. V dropped 0 bases and J dropped 6; count of bases not matched to a gene: 8. The CDR3 spans 16 residues. Germline V CDR1 and CDR2: PRHDT, FYEKMQ (reference sequence). CDR3 region: CASSLGLAGGPIEQYF. The DNA for the CDR3 is TGTGCCAGCAGCTTAGGGTTAGCGGGGGGTCCCATCGAGCAGTACTTC.

This chain connects TRBV28 to TRBJ2-1; D is tentatively TRBD1 or TRBD2 (5 bases each). Between the trimmed V and J ends, which lost 8 bases and 8 bases, there was a span of 19 bases. Germline loops: CDR1 MDHEN, CDR2 SYDVKM. This CDR3 contains 14 residues. The CDR3 DNA reads as TGTGCCAGCCCTGGGACGCCAGGAAAGTATGAGCAGTTCTTC. It encodes CASPGTPGKYEQFF.

This clonotype was detected ten times or more. V gene TRBV6-1 combines with J gene TRBJ2-7; D gene uncertain. The CDR3 has 14 residues. The V gene's germline CDR1 is MNHNS and CDR2 SASEGT. V shed 1 base and J shed 4 bases, with 11 bases lying between them. The CDR3 DNA reads as TGTGCCAGCAGTGAAGATCTTAGGGAATACGAGCAGTACTTC. Protein: CASSEDLREYEQYF.

V and J are TRBV9 and TRBJ1-4; TRBD1 might be the D (6 bases). The CDR3 sequence is 15 residues long. V was trimmed by 4 bases and J by 7 bases, leaving 17 bases between them. The V gene's germline CDR1 is SGDLS and CDR2 YYNGEE. Here the CDR3 reads CASSKTGLEGEKLFF. CDR3 DNA sequence: TGTGCCAGCAGCAAGACAGGCCTAGAGGGTGAAAAACTGTTTTTT.

The chain recombines TRBV11-3 with TRBJ1-4; D is perhaps TRBD1 (5 bases). CDR3 length: 15 residues. The germline V gene has CDR1 SGHNT and CDR2 YENEEA. V was cut by 4 bases and J by 3 bases, with 12 bases left in between. This CDR3 reads CASSSDRGANEKLFF. DNA for the CDR3: TGTGCCAGCAGCTCGGATCGGGGGGCTAATGAAAAACTGTTTTTT. Filled out from reference TRBV11-3 and TRBJ1-4, the complete variable domain reads EAGVVQSPRYKIIEKKQPVAFWCNPISGHNTLYWYLQNLGQGPELLIRYENEEAVDDSQLPKDRFSAERLKGVDSTLKIQPAELGDSAVYLCASSSDRGANEKLFFGSGTQLSVL.

This clonotype was counted at least ten times. This chain joins TRBV6-7 and TRBJ2-4, with 7 bases identical to TRBD1. TRBV6-7 is an ORF, with its function uncertain. CDR3 length equals 19 residues. J gave up 0 bases and V 1 base, and 12 bases lay outside the gene matches. CDR3 sequence reads: CASSYFRDSDELAKNIQYF. CDR3 sequence (DNA): TGTGCCAGCAGTTACTTCCGGGACAGCGATGAACTAGCCAAAAACATTCAGTACTTC.

The J gene is TRBJ2-5, the V gene TRBV6-2 or TRBV6-3; the D gene is possibly TRBD2 (6 bases). V shed 7 bases and J shed 2 bases, with 20 bases lying between them. This CDR3 has 16 residues. The germline CDR1 and CDR2 sequences are MNHEY and SVGEGT. The CDR3, as DNA: TGTGCCAGCACCACCCCCGTCGGAGGGCAGCAAGAGACCCAGTACTTC. Its protein is CASTTPVGGQQETQYF.

In this sample, this clonotype turned up many times. The V and J genes are TRBV28 and TRBJ2-3; TRBD2 aligns across 10 bases. Germline V gene data show CDR1 as MDHEN and CDR2 as SYDVKM. The CDR3 runs to 15 residues. V trimming: 6 bases; J trimming: 5 bases; junction bases outside the gene matches: 8. For the CDR3, the DNA is TGTGCCAGCAGAGCAGCGGGAGGGCTGATAGATACGCAGTATTTT. As protein: CASRAAGGLIDTQYF. The whole variable domain, remainder taken from reference TRBV28 and TRBJ2-3, is DVKVTQSSRYLVKRTGEKVFLECVQDMDHENMFWYRQDPGLGLRLIYFSYDVKMKEKGDIPEGYSVSREKKERFSLILESASTNQTSMYLCASRAAGGLIDTQYFGPGTRLTVL.

The V gene is TRBV14, the J gene TRBJ2-3, with TRBD2 identical over 10 bases. The CDR3 has 15 residues. The germline gives CDR1 SGHDN, CDR2 FVKESK. V lost 4 bases to trimming and J lost 2 bases; unmatched junction nucleotides: 3. Written as DNA, the CDR3 is TGTGCCAGCAGCCGGGGACTAGCGACCACAGATACGCAGTATTTT. It encodes CASSRGLATTDTQYF.

Comment on this clonotype: One end of the junction fails to match germline, which may point to a read error. The chain links TRBV3-1 to TRBJ1-2; TRBD1 agrees at 8 bases. Germline assignment: CDR1 LGHDT and CDR2 YNNKEL (reference sequence). The CDR3 extends over 17 amino acids. CDR3 nucleotide sequence: TGTGCCAGCTCACCACTGGGACAGGCGATAGCTAACCATGGCTACACCTTC. It is translated as CASSPLGQAIANHGYTF.

This rearrangement joins TRBV5-1 to TRBJ1-2; D perhaps matches TRBD1 (5 bases). Germline CDR1 and CDR2: SGHRS and YFSETQ. The CDR3 covers 12 residues. The V end was cut by 5 bases, the J end by 1 base, with 6 bases between. The CDR3 sequence: CASRQDNYGYTF. Written as DNA, the CDR3 is TGCGCCAGCAGACAGGATAACTATGGCTACACCTTC.